This TCR beta chain was identified in a study of prognosis after radiotherapy for stage I lung cancer (dated by TCRdb to about 2021). Regarding the study in general: Between early 2018 and early 2019, over 15 patients with stage I NSCLC were enrolled in Nanjing, China. Newly diagnosed primary stage I lung tumors occurred in some 15 patients, and oligometastatic NSCLC after surgical resection of the primary tumor occurred in about five. Every patient was regarded as medically inoperable, because of comorbidities in some 13 cases and refusal of surgery in roughly seven cases. Ages in the cohort of roughly 13 men and more than five women ranged from roughly 53 to 84 years, with a median of 74. Squamous cell carcinoma histology was identified in six or seven patients, and adenocarcinoma histology was identified in under 15 patients. SBRT was given in 3 to 5 fractions with a biologically effective dose of at least 100 Gy, using image-guided IMRT or VMAT. In every patient, SBRT was given without any concurrent therapy. Distant metastases were developed by four of the 19 patients after SBRT, at a median of about 7 months, whereas no significant progression was observed in the other 15 patients. Peripheral blood TCR beta repertoires were profiled in stage I NSCLC patients before and after stereotactic body radiotherapy, and the study then linked these repertoires to distant failure. A total of around 40 blood samples from some 19 patients were sequenced, with one sample obtained before and one obtained after SBRT for each patient.

Taken from cysteine to phenylalanine, the CDR3 has 12 residues. Of all the DNA, just the CDR3 is kept, 36 bases in frame from base 1. The germline V gene (reference sequence) gives CDR1 as SEHNR and CDR2 as FQNEAQ. V and J are truncated by 5 bases and 2 bases respectively, leaving an intervening sequence of 7 bases. Summary of the overall study and its limitations: No adjustment for multiple comparisons was applied to any of the reported P values. A decrease in unique TCR clone counts was observed after SBRT (median 10,088 before versus about 7,000 after; Wilcoxon paired P=0.011). Differences in TRBV and TRBJ usage frequencies by metastasis status were reportedly observed in two V genes at baseline and in about 10 V and two J genes after SBRT. Post-SBRT Shannon entropy and its change from baseline were lower in patients who developed distant metastases; baseline Shannon entropy was not associated with metastases. The small cohort and short follow-up limited the study, so independent validation of the findings is needed. Tumor specificity of expanded TCR clones was not determined.

Comments on this clonotype: Its antigen is currently not known. The record has no base qualities; no much larger clone is one base away.

Two rounds of multiplex PCR were used to amplify the TCR beta CDR3 region from genomic DNA. The first PCR round used primers specific to each TRBV and TRBJ gene, with sequences filed in Chinese patent CN105087789A. Universal primers were used in the second PCR round. The Roche High Pure PCR Template Preparation Kit was used to extract genomic DNA from the frozen PBMCs. The libraries underwent paired-end sequencing with 151 bp reads on an Illumina HiSeq 3000. The paper's data handling went like this. CutAdapt was used to discard raw reads that did not contain the multiplex PCR primer sequences. High-quality paired reads were merged into contigs with PEAR. By alignment to reference sequences, MiXCR assigned TRB V, D and J gene segments to each contig. CDR3 sequences were clustered by base quality and sequence similarity to remove sequencing errors. Diversity was calculated as Shannon entropy divided by the natural log of the number of productive TCR sequences. One minus Shannon entropy divided by the natural log of the number of unique clonotypes was used as the definition of clonality. Using the Youden index from ROC curves, the researchers picked the repertoire-metric cut-offs for progression-free survival, and all analyses were carried out in R 3.5.3. The public reads were run again by TCRdb, first through fastp at Q25 and then through MiXCR, and only productive beta chains were kept. When rows share a CDR3 protein, they turn into one entry using the most common DNA and genes. The V and J calls and clone size are TCRdb's, not the authors'. The sample table records 15,000 to 20,000 distinct CDR3 sequences; less than 40% of these occur just once. Clones ranked in the top ten supply roughly 25% of the sample.

All patients had node-negative disease on CT and PET/CT, and none had a history of other malignancies or prior chemotherapy or radiotherapy. At each of two time points, approximately 6.3 milliliters of peripheral venous blood were collected into EDTA tubes. Ficoll-Paque Plus density-gradient centrifugation was used to isolate PBMCs. Immediately after collection, samples were stored at -80 degrees C until analysis. The clonotype comes from a donor of 50 years or more with non-small cell lung cancer. The sequence links TRBV7-9 to TRBJ2-7; matching of 5 bases hints at TRBD2 as the D gene. The input for sequencing was PBMCs, taken before or after stereotactic body radiation therapy (not recorded which). The CDR3 region: CASSRDTYEQYF. The DNA reads TGTGCCAGCAGCCGGGATACCTACGAGCAGTACTTC.